The clone carrying this TCR beta chain was seen at least ten times. V shed 5 bases and J 6 bases; nucleotides not matched to a gene: 15. The CDR3 has 16 residues. CDR1 and CDR2 (germline): MNHEY, SMNVEV (reference sequence). Amplification targeted TCR beta CDR3 regions from RNA transcripts. Researchers ran a first-round RT-PCR on the TCR CDR3 using the HTBI primer set. TCRdb processed the multiplex PCR reads anew with MiXCR; each CDR3 protein has one entry. Of about 380,000 distinct CDR3 sequences listed, around 18% are singletons. The sample originates from a study of T cells in Graves' hyperthyroidism and ophthalmopathy.

The sequenced material came from blood. The genes are TRBV27 and TRBJ2-7; 8 bases map to TRBD2. The sequence was collected from a man between 18 and 35 years old with Graves' ophthalmopathy. The CDR3 sequence: CASSPGREGSVGEQYF. The CDR3 bases are TGTGCCAGCAGTCCAGGCCGGGAGGGAAGTGTGGGCGAGCAGTACTTC.